This T cell receptor (beta chain) was sequenced during a study of Graves' ophthalmopathy and Graves' hyperthyroidism. RNA served as the template for amplifying TCR beta CDR3 regions. HTBI primers primed a first-round RT-PCR, and a second-round multiplex PCR followed. Using its own MiXCR run on the multiplex PCR reads, TCRdb lists one record per CDR3 protein. The sample shows about 390,000 distinct CDR3 sequences, roughly 15% of them seen only once. Newly diagnosed, the hyperthyroidism patients had under 2 months' duration and were aged 18 to 65. The PBMCs had their origin in 10 ml of fresh peripheral blood. This clonotype was counted ten times or more. Its antigen is not known. V lost 4 bases to trimming and J lost 7 bases; unmatched junction nucleotides: 25. This CDR3 region has 19 residues. Germline V gene data show CDR1 as SGHNT and CDR2 as YYREEE (reference sequence). Notes on the study in general: Among expanded thyroid clonotypes above 0.001 frequency, most also occurred in blood.

Sample: peripheral blood. The chain links TRBV5-4 to TRBJ2-7, with 8 bases matching TRBD2. This TCR derives from an adult woman with stable Graves' hyperthyroidism. The CDR3 region is CASSGGGRPNLGTVNEQYF. DNA of the CDR3: TGTGCCAGCAGCGGTGGCGGGAGGCCCAATCTCGGTACGGTAAATGAGCAGTACTTC.